A selection of T cell receptor beta chains follows, all from one sample in a study of T cell responses to AZD1222 COVID-19 vaccine. Repertoires were generated with immunoSEQ multiplex PCR, while TCRdb's copy carries only in-frame clones and drops some. The sample has 150,000 to 200,000 clones, 85% to 95% seen once. The source was peripheral blood, collected on day 0 of AZD1222 vaccination. The origin of the receptors is an adult in good health. The CDR3 runs from the conserved cysteine through the conserved F or W. The D gene is left open where the match is weak. Some rows mark clone size as missing; the rest say once, few, many or name a class of expanded clone.

clone size	V gene	J gene	D gene	CDR3 length	CDR3 DNA	CDR3 protein
NA	TRBV21-1	TRBJ1-3	NA	15	TGTGCCAGCAGCAGCAGGGGTGCCTCTGGAAACACCATATATTTT	CASSSRGASGNTIYF
NA	TRBV7-8	TRBJ2-1	NA	16	TGTGCCAGCAGCTTAGCCCGGGTCGGAGCTTACAATGAGCAGTTCTTC	CASSLARVGAYNEQFF
NA	TRBV5-4	TRBJ2-1	TRBD2	17	TGTGCCAGCAGCTCACTGGTCCTAGCGGACCATGTCTATGAGCAGTTCTTC	CASSSLVLADHVYEQFF
once	TRBV18	TRBJ1-2	NA	17	TGTGCCAGCTCACCACTTACTCGTAGGCACCCCGTCTATGGCTACACCTTC	CASSPLTRRHPVYGYTF
NA	TRBV2	TRBJ2-7	NA	13	TGTGCCAGCAGTGTACGGCAGGGGCACGAGCAGTACTTC	CASSVRQGHEQYF
NA	TRBV7-9	TRBJ1-4	TRBD1	12	TGTGCCACCCAGGGGGCGGGGGAAAAACTGTTTTTT	CATQGAGEKLFF
NA	TRBV6-1	TRBJ2-7	NA	12	TGTGCCAGCAGTGAAGCGCTAGACTCTCAGTACTTC	CASSEALDSQYF
NA	TRBV9	TRBJ1-1	NA	13	TGTGCCAGCAGCGTGACAGGTTACACTGAAGCTTTCTTT	CASSVTGYTEAFF
NA	TRBV27	TRBJ1-2	NA	13	TGTGCCAGCACCCGGGGAGGGGGTTATGGCTACACCTTC	CASTRGGGYGYTF
NA	TRBV4-2	TRBJ2-7	TRBD2	16	TGTGCCAGCAGCCCTACCCTAGCGGGAGCTACCTACGAGCAGTACTTC	CASSPTLAGATYEQYF
NA	TRBV7-8	TRBJ1-4	NA	15	TGTGCCAGCAGCCCCCCGAGGGACAATAATGAAAAACTGTTTTTT	CASSPPRDNNEKLFF
NA	TRBV27	TRBJ1-6	TRBD1	18	TGTGCCAGCAGTCCGGAACCCCCGACAGGGGGCTCGGGTTCACCCCTCCACTTT	CASSPEPPTGGSGSPLHF
few	TRBV5-1	TRBJ2-3	NA	15	TGCGCCAGCAGCTTGGGATGGGGAAGCACAGATACGCAGTATTTT	CASSLGWGSTDTQYF
NA	TRBV5-1	TRBJ2-7	NA	15	TGCGCCAGCACCTTCTACACAGGGAGAACCTACGAGCAGTACTTC	CASTFYTGRTYEQYF
NA	TRBV4-1	TRBJ2-1	NA	16	TGCGCCAGCAGCCAAGCATTAGGGAGCCCGGGGAATGAGCAGTTCTTC	CASSQALGSPGNEQFF
NA	TRBV11-2	TRBJ2-4	NA	14	TGTGCCAGCAGCTTAGGGACAGGAGGGTACATTCAGTACTTC	CASSLGTGGYIQYF
NA	TRBV10-3	TRBJ2-7	TRBD1	15	TGTGCCATCAGTGAGTCGGGACAGGGCAACTACGAGCAGTACTTC	CAISESGQGNYEQYF
NA	TRBV4-1	TRBJ1-1	TRBD1	17	TGCGCCAGCAGCCAAGTAGGCAGGGGGCGATCGGGCACTGAAGCTTTCTTT	CASSQVGRGRSGTEAFF
NA	TRBV15	TRBJ2-7	NA	11	TGTGCCACCAGCTCCCGCTACGAGCAGTACTTC	CATSSRYEQYF
NA	TRBV30	TRBJ1-2	NA	13	TGTGCCTGGAGTGACTGGGCGGCGAGTGGCTACACCTTC	CAWSDWAASGYTF
NA	TRBV2	TRBJ2-3	NA	14	TGTGCCAGCAAAGGCAGACCTTCCGGAGATACGCAGTATTTT	CASKGRPSGDTQYF
NA	TRBV28	TRBJ1-1	TRBD1	14	TGTGCCAGCGGAATAACAGGGGGGACCACTGAAGCTTTCTTT	CASGITGGTTEAFF